The rows below give T cell receptor beta chains drawn from one sample of a study of cytomegalovirus exposure and HLA in healthy donors. Assay used: immunoSEQ multiplex PCR; TCRdb lists only in-frame clones, some missing. The sample carries 150,000 to 200,000 clones, roughly 77% recorded once. Sequencing input: PBMCs. The receptor set was obtained from a woman aged 40 to 50 in good health and CMV-seropositive. The CDR3 runs from the conserved cysteine through the conserved F or W. A D gene is named only where the DNA matches it firmly. Part of the rows lack a size; the others show once, few, many or a class for expanded clones.

CDR3aa: CASSLARGGNEQFF; CDR3nt: TGCGCCAGCAGCTTGGCTAGGGGTGGCAATGAGCAGTTCTTC; j_gene: TRBJ2-1; abundance: NA; d_gene: NA; v_gene: TRBV5-1
CDR3aa: CASSNRDIFLNTEAFF; CDR3nt: TGTGCCAGTAGTAACAGGGACATCTTCTTGAACACTGAAGCTTTCTTT; j_gene: TRBJ1-1; abundance: few; d_gene: NA; v_gene: TRBV19
CDR3aa: CASSSRLAGGSKNEQFF; CDR3nt: TGTGCCAGCAGCTCGAGACTAGCGGGAGGGTCTAAGAATGAGCAGTTCTTC; j_gene: TRBJ2-1; abundance: NA; d_gene: TRBD2; v_gene: TRBV7-2
CDR3aa: CASSRQGTGELFF; CDR3nt: TGTGCCAGCAGTCGACAGGGCACCGGGGAGCTGTTTTTT; j_gene: TRBJ2-2; abundance: NA; d_gene: TRBD1; v_gene: TRBV7-3
CDR3aa: CSSSKGTSGSGADTQYF; CDR3nt: TGTTCCAGCAGCAAAGGGACTAGCGGGAGTGGAGCAGATACGCAGTATTTT; j_gene: TRBJ2-3; abundance: NA; d_gene: TRBD2; v_gene: TRBV7-9
CDR3aa: CASSEGQAPQPQHF; CDR3nt: TGTGCCAGCAGTGAAGGGCAGGCCCCTCAGCCCCAGCATTTT; j_gene: TRBJ1-5; abundance: NA; d_gene: NA; v_gene: TRBV6-1
CDR3aa: CATERELKDTQYF; CDR3nt: TGTGCCACTGAGCGGGAGCTAAAAGATACGCAGTATTTT; j_gene: TRBJ2-3; abundance: NA; d_gene: TRBD2; v_gene: TRBV28
CDR3aa: CSVDTGTGNYGYTF; CDR3nt: TGCAGCGTCGACACCGGGACAGGGAACTATGGCTACACCTTC; j_gene: TRBJ1-2; abundance: NA; d_gene: TRBD1; v_gene: TRBV29-1
CDR3aa: CASSITRGRPTETQYF; CDR3nt: TGTGCCAGTAGTATAACCAGGGGCAGACCAACCGAGACCCAGTACTTC; j_gene: TRBJ2-5; abundance: NA; d_gene: NA; v_gene: TRBV19
CDR3aa: CASRARDSRTDTQYF; CDR3nt: TGTGCCAGCAGGGCCCGGGACTCCCGCACAGATACGCAGTATTTT; j_gene: TRBJ2-3; abundance: NA; d_gene: NA; v_gene: TRBV2
CDR3aa: CASSDGGDTEAFF; CDR3nt: TGTGCCAGCAGCGACGGGGGGGACACTGAAGCTTTCTTT; j_gene: TRBJ1-1; abundance: NA; d_gene: NA; v_gene: TRBV13
CDR3aa: CASSFWTGKYNEQFF; CDR3nt: TGTGCCAGCAGTTTCTGGACAGGGAAGTACAATGAGCAGTTCTTC; j_gene: TRBJ2-1; abundance: few; d_gene: TRBD1; v_gene: TRBV27
CDR3aa: CASSSGGDSPIRQYF; CDR3nt: TGTGCCAGCAGCTCGGGTGGGGACAGTCCCATACGACAGTACTTC; j_gene: TRBJ2-7; abundance: few; d_gene: TRBD1; v_gene: TRBV11-3
CDR3aa: CASSPFTGGYNQPQHF; CDR3nt: TGTGCCAGCAGCCCTTTCACGGGGGGATACAATCAGCCCCAGCATTTT; j_gene: TRBJ1-5; abundance: NA; d_gene: NA; v_gene: TRBV21-1
CDR3aa: CSAPGPNGYTF; CDR3nt: TGCAGTGCCCCGGGTCCTAATGGCTACACCTTC; j_gene: TRBJ1-2; abundance: NA; d_gene: NA; v_gene: TRBV20-1
CDR3aa: CAISERGNRYEQYF; CDR3nt: TGTGCCATCAGTGAGAGGGGAAACAGATACGAGCAGTACTTC; j_gene: TRBJ2-7; abundance: few; d_gene: NA; v_gene: TRBV10-3
CDR3aa: CASSLRLAGVGEQETQYF; CDR3nt: TGTGCCAGCAGTTTAAGACTAGCGGGAGTTGGGGAACAAGAGACCCAGTACTTC; j_gene: TRBJ2-5; abundance: once; d_gene: TRBD2; v_gene: TRBV28
CDR3aa: CASNPAGRETQYF; CDR3nt: TGTGCCAGTAACCCGGCAGGGCGGGAGACCCAGTACTTC; j_gene: TRBJ2-5; abundance: NA; d_gene: NA; v_gene: TRBV19
CDR3aa: CASSLDSYASGRAQQFF; CDR3nt: TGTGCCAGCAGCTTAGATAGTTATGCTAGCGGGAGGGCTCAGCAGTTCTTC; j_gene: TRBJ2-1; abundance: NA; d_gene: TRBD2; v_gene: TRBV7-6
CDR3aa: CASSLPGPSYGYTF; CDR3nt: TGTGCCAGCAGTTTACCAGGGCCCTCCTATGGCTACACCTTC; j_gene: TRBJ1-2; abundance: NA; d_gene: NA; v_gene: TRBV28
CDR3aa: CASSAGITGELFF; CDR3nt: TGTGCCAGCAGCGCGGGGATCACCGGGGAGCTGTTTTTT; j_gene: TRBJ2-2; abundance: once; d_gene: NA; v_gene: TRBV11-2
CDR3aa: CASRPTLGRTQYF; CDR3nt: TGTGCCAGCAGGCCTACCCTCGGTCGGACCCAGTACTTC; j_gene: TRBJ2-5; abundance: few; d_gene: NA; v_gene: TRBV6-5
CDR3aa: CASSPLGTTHEQFF; CDR3nt: TGTGCCAGCAGCCCTCTTGGGACTACCCATGAGCAGTTCTTC; j_gene: TRBJ2-1; abundance: NA; d_gene: TRBD2; v_gene: TRBV11-2
CDR3aa: CASSAPGQGTDTQYF; CDR3nt: TGTGCCAGCAGTGCACCGGGACAGGGTACAGATACGCAGTATTTT; j_gene: TRBJ2-3; abundance: NA; d_gene: TRBD1; v_gene: TRBV6-1
CDR3aa: CASAADTDTQYF; CDR3nt: TGTGCCAGTGCGGCCGACACAGATACGCAGTATTTT; j_gene: TRBJ2-3; abundance: NA; d_gene: NA; v_gene: TRBV6-1
CDR3aa: CSSSSRTGRLNYGYTF; CDR3nt: TGTTCCAGCAGCTCTAGGACAGGGCGCCTCAACTATGGCTACACCTTC; j_gene: TRBJ1-2; abundance: NA; d_gene: TRBD1; v_gene: TRBV7-9
CDR3aa: CASRAAGTKNIQYF; CDR3nt: TGTGCCAGCAGGGCAGCAGGGACCAAAAACATTCAGTACTTC; j_gene: TRBJ2-4; abundance: NA; d_gene: NA; v_gene: TRBV28
CDR3aa: CASGGSDRSSQETQYF; CDR3nt: TGTGCCAGCGGGGGGTCGGACAGGTCTAGCCAAGAGACCCAGTACTTC; j_gene: TRBJ2-5; abundance: NA; d_gene: NA; v_gene: TRBV28
CDR3aa: CASSQEVTSGASYEQYF; CDR3nt: TGCGCCAGCAGCCAAGAAGTAACTAGCGGGGCCTCCTACGAGCAGTACTTC; j_gene: TRBJ2-7; abundance: NA; d_gene: TRBD2; v_gene: TRBV4-1
CDR3aa: CASRKEAGGSQPQHF; CDR3nt: TGTGCCAGCAGAAAGGAGGCAGGGGGTAGTCAGCCCCAGCATTTT; j_gene: TRBJ1-5; abundance: NA; d_gene: TRBD1; v_gene: TRBV27
CDR3aa: CASSAGTVIGSPLHF; CDR3nt: TGTGCCAGCAGCGCCGGGACAGTTATTGGTTCACCCCTCCACTTT; j_gene: TRBJ1-6; abundance: NA; d_gene: TRBD1; v_gene: TRBV9